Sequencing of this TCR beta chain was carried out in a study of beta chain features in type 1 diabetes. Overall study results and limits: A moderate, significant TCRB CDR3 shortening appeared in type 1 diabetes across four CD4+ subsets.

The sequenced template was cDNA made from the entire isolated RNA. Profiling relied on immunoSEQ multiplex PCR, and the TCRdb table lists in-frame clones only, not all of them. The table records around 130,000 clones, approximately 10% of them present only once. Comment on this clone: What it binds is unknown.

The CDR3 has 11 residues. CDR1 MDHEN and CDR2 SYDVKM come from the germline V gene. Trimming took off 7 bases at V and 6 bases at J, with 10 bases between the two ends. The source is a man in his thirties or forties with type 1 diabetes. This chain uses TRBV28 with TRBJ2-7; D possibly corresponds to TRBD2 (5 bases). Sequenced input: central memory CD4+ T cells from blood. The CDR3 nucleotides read TGTGCCAGCACGGAACGGGGCGAGCAGTACTTC. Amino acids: CASTERGEQYF.